This T cell receptor beta chain was obtained from a study of control samples from healthy donors and cancer patients (dated by TCRdb to 2019 to 2021). The protocol used for the library was the immunoSEQ multiplex PCR assay. TCRdb retrieved this table from immuneACCESS and kept in-frame rearrangements only. Not all clones are present; in checked studies, unresolved V genes account for under half, and no reason is known for the remainder. A total of under 200,000 clones appear in this sample, around 94% of them only once. The top ten constitute 14% of the sample. Looking up the germline V gene yields CDR1 MNHNS and CDR2 SASEGT. Including cysteine and phenylalanine, the CDR3 has 17 amino acids. The sequence is cut down to CDR3 DNA, 51 bases in frame from base 1. V has 4 bases trimmed and J has 8 bases trimmed; junction bases matching no gene number 18. A remark on this clone: Its antigen target is currently unknown. Base qualities are not provided; no much larger clone lies one nucleotide away.

This chain joins TRBV6-1 to TRBJ1-1; TRBD1 fits 8 bases in the junction. This TCR came from a man aged 60 to 75 with colorectal cancer. The specimen sequenced was PBMCs. The sequenced DNA: TGTGCCAGCAGTGCAGCTATCAAAGGGACAGGCGGTAAGGAAGCTTTCTTT. This encodes CASSAAIKGTGGKEAFF.